This T cell receptor beta chain was captured in a study of graft-versus-host responses after intestinal transplantation. As for the study in general: Transplants given to recipients were multivisceral, liver-intestinal, or isolated intestinal. Among the recipients, all got anti-thymocyte globulin induction and then tacrolimus and steroids for around 3 years.

The method was immunoSEQ multiplex PCR; TCRdb's version includes in-frame clones alone and lacks a portion of them. The sample carries about 130,000 clones, approximately 94% recorded once. Concerning this clone: The antigen is unknown.

This CDR3 is 15 amino acids long. Trimming took off 1 base at V and 1 base at J, with 11 bases between the two ends. CDR1 is LNHNV and CDR2 is YYDKDF in the germline V gene (reference sequence). Study-wide results and caveats: The recipient marrow held GvH clones, and some of them showed up first in ileum or blood.

The chain has TRBV15 and TRBJ2-7, with D unresolved. The TCR was taken from a human donor who received an intestinal transplant. Sequenced material: unstimulated CD4+ T cells sorted from spleen or lymph node cells, taken before intestinal transplant. CDR3 loop: CATSRVAGKSYEQYF. The CDR3 DNA reads TGTGCCACCAGCAGAGTTGCCGGAAAGTCCTACGAGCAGTACTTC. The full variable domain, with the rest looked up from reference TRBV15 and TRBJ2-7, is DAMVIQNPRYQVTQFGKPVTLSCSQTLNHNVMYWYQQKSSQAPKLLFHYYDKDFNNEADTPDNFQSRRPNTSFCFLDIRSPGLGDTAMYLCATSRVAGKSYEQYFGPGTRLTVT.